This T cell receptor (beta chain) stems from a study of technical replicates of blood from several donors. Here immunoSEQ multiplex PCR was the method, and the copy in TCRdb shows in-frame clones only, minus some. The table records under 85,000 clones, roughly 93% of them present only once. Germline CDR1 is GTSNPN and CDR2 is SVGIG (reference sequence). This CDR3 contains 11 residues. Trimming removed 2 bases from V and 6 bases from J, with 8 bases in between. This sequence was found in a human donor in good health. The chain uses TRBV30 and TRBJ2-7, with no clear D. Source material: T cells isolated from PBMCs. The CDR3 protein is CAWSFTIEQYF. As DNA, the CDR3 is TGTGCCTGGAGTTTTACTATCGAGCAGTACTTC.